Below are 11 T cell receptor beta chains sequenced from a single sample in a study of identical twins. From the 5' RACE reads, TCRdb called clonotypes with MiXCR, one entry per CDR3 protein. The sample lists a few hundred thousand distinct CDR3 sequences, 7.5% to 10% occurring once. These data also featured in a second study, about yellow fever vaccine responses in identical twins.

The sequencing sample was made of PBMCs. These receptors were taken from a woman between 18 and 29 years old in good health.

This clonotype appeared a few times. CDR3 region: CASSLFGGGRDEQYF. The CDR3 DNA reads TGTGCCAGCAGTTTATTTGGCGGGGGACGGGACGAGCAGTACTTC. The V and J genes are TRBV28 and TRBJ2-7; 7 nucleotides match TRBD2. V dropped 1 base and J dropped 5; count of bases not matched to a gene: 8. Germline lookup yields CDR1 MDHEN and CDR2 SYDVKM. This CDR3 comprises 15 residues. The full variable domain, its missing parts supplied by reference TRBV28 and TRBJ2-7, is DVKVTQSSRYLVKRTGEKVFLECVQDMDHENMFWYRQDPGLGLRLIYFSYDVKMKEKGDIPEGYSVSREKKERFSLILESASTNQTSMYLCASSLFGGGRDEQYFGPGTRLTVT.

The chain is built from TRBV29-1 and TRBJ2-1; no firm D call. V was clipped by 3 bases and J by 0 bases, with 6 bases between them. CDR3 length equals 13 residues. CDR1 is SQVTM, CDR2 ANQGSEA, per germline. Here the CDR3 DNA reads TGCAGCGTTGAGGCAGTCTCCTACAATGAGCAGTTCTTC. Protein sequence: CSVEAVSYNEQFF.

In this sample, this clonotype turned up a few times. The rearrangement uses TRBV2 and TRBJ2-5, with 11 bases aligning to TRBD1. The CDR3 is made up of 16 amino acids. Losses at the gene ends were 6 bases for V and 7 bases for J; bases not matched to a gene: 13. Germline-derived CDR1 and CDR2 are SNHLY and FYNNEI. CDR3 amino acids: CASSPTRDRGFGTQYF. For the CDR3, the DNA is TGTGCCAGCAGCCCGACCCGGGACAGGGGGTTCGGGACCCAGTACTTC.

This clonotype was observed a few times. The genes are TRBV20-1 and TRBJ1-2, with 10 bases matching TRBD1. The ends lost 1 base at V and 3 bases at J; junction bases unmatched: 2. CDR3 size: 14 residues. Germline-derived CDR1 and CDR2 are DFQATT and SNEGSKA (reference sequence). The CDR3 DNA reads TGCAGTGCTAGAGGGACAGGGGGGGACTATGGCTACACCTTC. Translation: CSARGTGGDYGYTF.

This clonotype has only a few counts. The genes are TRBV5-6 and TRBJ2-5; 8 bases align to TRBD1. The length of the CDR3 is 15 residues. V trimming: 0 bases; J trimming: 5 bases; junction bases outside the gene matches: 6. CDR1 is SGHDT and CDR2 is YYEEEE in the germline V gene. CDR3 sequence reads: CASSLESGGWETQYF. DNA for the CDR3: TGTGCCAGCAGCTTGGAATCAGGGGGCTGGGAGACCCAGTACTTC.

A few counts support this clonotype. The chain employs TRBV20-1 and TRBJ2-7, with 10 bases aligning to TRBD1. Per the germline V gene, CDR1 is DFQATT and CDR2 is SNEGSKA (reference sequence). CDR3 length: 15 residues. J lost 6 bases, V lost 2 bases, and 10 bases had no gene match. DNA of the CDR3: TGCAGTGCTAGACGGCCGGGACAGGGGAGTAGCGAGCAGTACTTC. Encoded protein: CSARRPGQGSSEQYF.

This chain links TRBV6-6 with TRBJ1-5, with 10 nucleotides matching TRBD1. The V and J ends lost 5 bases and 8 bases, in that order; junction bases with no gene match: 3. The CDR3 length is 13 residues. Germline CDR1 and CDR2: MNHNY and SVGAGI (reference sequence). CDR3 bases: TGTGCCAGCAGTGACAGGGGGCTGGAGCCCCAGCATTTT. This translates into CASSDRGLEPQHF.

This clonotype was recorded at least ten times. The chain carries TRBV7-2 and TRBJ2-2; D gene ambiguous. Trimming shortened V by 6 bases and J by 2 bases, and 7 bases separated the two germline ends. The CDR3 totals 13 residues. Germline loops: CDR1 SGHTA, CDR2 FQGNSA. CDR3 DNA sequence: TGTGCCAGCAGTTTAATTAACACCGGGGAGCTGTTTTTT. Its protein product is CASSLINTGELFF. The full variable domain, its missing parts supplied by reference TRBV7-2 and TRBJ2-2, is GAGVSQSPSNKVTEKGKDVELRCDPISGHTALYWYRQSLGQGLEFLIYFQGNSAPDKSGLPSDRFSAERTGGSVSTLTIQRTQQEDSAVYLCASSLINTGELFFGEGSRLTVL.

The CDR3 sequence: CASSAPRDTFNTGELFF. CDR3 nucleotides: TGTGCCAGCAGCGCCCCCCGGGACACCTTTAACACCGGGGAGCTGTTTTTT. V gene TRBV7-9 combines with J gene TRBJ2-2; D might be TRBD1 (6 bases). Trimming took off 5 bases at V and 2 bases at J, with 18 bases between the two ends. The CDR3 sequence is 17 residues long. Germline CDR1 and CDR2: SEHNR and FQNEAQ (reference sequence). Drawing the rest from reference TRBV7-9 and TRBJ2-2, the complete variable domain is DTGVSQNPRHKITKRGQNVTFRCDPISEHNRLYWYRQTLGQGPEFLTYFQNEAQLEKSRLLSDRFSAERPKGSFSTLEIQRTEQGDSAMYLCASSAPRDTFNTGELFFGEGSRLTVL.

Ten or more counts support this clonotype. The CDR3 bases are TGTGCCAGCAGTTATGGCGGGACTAGCCTCTCCTACGAGCAGTACTTC. The encoded protein is CASSYGGTSLSYEQYF. The chain is built from TRBV7-9 and TRBJ2-7, with 9 bases identical to TRBD2. The CDR3 runs to 16 residues. V trimming: 6 bases; J trimming: 0 bases; junction bases outside the gene matches: 9. CDR1 and CDR2 from the germline V gene are SEHNR and FQNEAQ (reference sequence).

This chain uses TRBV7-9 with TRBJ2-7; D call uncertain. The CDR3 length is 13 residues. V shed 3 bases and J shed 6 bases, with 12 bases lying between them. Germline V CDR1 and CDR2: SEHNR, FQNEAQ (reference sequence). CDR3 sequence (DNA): TGTGCCAGCAGCTTTTCCCCCGAGCGCGAGCAGTACTTC. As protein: CASSFSPEREQYF.